The clone carrying this T cell receptor (beta chain) appeared a few times. Looked up from germline, CDR1 is MNHEY and CDR2 is SVGAGI. There are 13 residues in the CDR3. The ends were cut back, 6 bases at V and 4 bases at J, with 10 bases in the middle. The entry originates in a study of blood T cells in healthy people across ages. A second about 6 to 12 cycle PCR used barcoded and J-beta primers. TCRdb redid the calling of the 5' RACE reads with MiXCR, one entry per CDR3 protein. The sample consists of some 690,000 distinct CDR3 sequences, 22% of them appearing once. The material sequenced was blood. The clonotype was recovered from an older man in good health. This chain uses TRBV6-5 with TRBJ2-1, with D perhaps TRBD2 (5 bases). CDR3 protein: CASSTTGYNEQFF. The DNA for the CDR3 is TGTGCCAGCAGCACCACGGGGTACAATGAGCAGTTCTTC.